The 3 T cell receptor beta chains in this list originate from one sample, sequenced in a study of T cell responses to AZD1222 COVID-19 vaccine. Clones were read by immunoSEQ multiplex PCR, and TCRdb kept only the in-frame ones, dropping some. The table has some 130,000 clones, approximately 83% seen once. This specimen was peripheral blood, taken on day 0 of AZD1222 vaccination. These receptors all stem from an adult in good health.

The chain recombines TRBV7-3 with TRBJ2-5; 11 bases match TRBD2. Germline loops: CDR1 SGHTA, CDR2 FQGTGA. This CDR3 is built from 14 residues. V lost 5 bases, J lost 4 bases, and 3 bases stayed unmatched. The CDR3 coding sequence is TGTGCCAGCAGCAACACTAGCGGGAGAGAGACCCAGTACTTC. Translated, it gives CASSNTSGRETQYF.

V and J are TRBV12-5 and TRBJ2-3; 7 bases map to TRBD2. The CDR3 is made up of 17 amino acids. Germline CDR1 reads LGHNT; CDR2 reads FRNRAP. The junction had 11 bases not matched to a gene; V was cut back by 5 bases and J by 0 bases. The CDR3 protein is CASGREHGGLSTDTQYF. The CDR3 coding sequence is TGTGCTAGTGGTCGGGAACACGGGGGGTTAAGCACAGATACGCAGTATTTT.

V and J are TRBV7-3 and TRBJ2-7; D possibly corresponds to TRBD1 (5 bases). V lost 8 bases to trimming and J lost 0 bases, with 11 bases between them. CDR3 size: 13 residues. From germline, CDR1 is SGHTA and CDR2 FQGTGA. CDR3 amino acids: CASGYRSSYEQYF. Written as DNA, the CDR3 is TGTGCCAGCGGATACAGGAGCTCCTACGAGCAGTACTTC.